These T cell receptor beta chains were read from a single sample in a study of blood T cell repertoires in COVID-19. The table came from immunoSEQ multiplex PCR; TCRdb's copy has only in-frame clones and leaves some out. The sample lists some 71,000 clones; 70% to 85% were seen once. What was sequenced was peripheral blood. These receptors originate from a woman aged 50 to 60 with acute or convalescent COVID-19. CDR3s include the opening cysteine and the closing phenylalanine or tryptophan. A D gene is named only where the DNA matches it firmly.

CDR3aa	j_gene	v_gene	d_gene
CASSSKGLAGGPGYEQYF	TRBJ2-7	TRBV7-6	TRBD2
CASSLAGLPFF	TRBJ2-1	TRBV7-2	NA
CASSPSGTPYNEQFF	TRBJ2-1	TRBV9	TRBD2
CASSLARGSLLETQYF	TRBJ2-5	TRBV7-9	NA
CSAPRGYTF	TRBJ1-2	TRBV20-1	NA
CASSPQRQGISYNEQFF	TRBJ2-1	TRBV11-3	NA
CASSIPPGLAGVGETQYF	TRBJ2-5	TRBV19	TRBD2
CATGVPLHF	TRBJ1-6	TRBV28	NA
CASSLASGLPLQQYF	TRBJ2-7	TRBV7-2	NA
CASSLRGQGGGEQFF	TRBJ2-1	TRBV28	TRBD1
CASSETLQGTLHF	TRBJ1-6	TRBV6-4	NA
CASSFLTGTYEQYF	TRBJ2-7	TRBV6-5	NA
CASTRGQTYEQYF	TRBJ2-7	TRBV7-2	NA
CASSALAGVSYNEQFF	TRBJ2-1	TRBV19	TRBD2
CAWERGYEQYF	TRBJ2-7	TRBV30	NA
CASSHRGSGAEQYF	TRBJ2-7	TRBV19	TRBD2
CASRKQPSSDLYGYTF	TRBJ1-2	TRBV7-2	NA
CASSPTTTGAYGYTF	TRBJ1-2	TRBV7-9	TRBD1
CAWRRLGEQYF	TRBJ2-7	TRBV30	NA
CASSLVGAQETQYF	TRBJ2-5	TRBV5-1	NA
CASSYSRSQETQYF	TRBJ2-5	TRBV6-6	NA
CASRKKVSTGRSNQPQHF	TRBJ1-5	TRBV19	TRBD1